This T cell receptor (beta chain) came from a study of human T cells and chemical hapten exposure. Germline trimming cut 5 bases from V and 4 bases from J; bases unmatched to any gene: 9. The length of the CDR3 is 15 residues. Via MiXCR, TCRdb re-called the RACE reads, giving one row per CDR3 protein. The sample comprises around 300,000 distinct CDR3 sequences, approximately 7.5% of which are singletons, and 0.9% to 1.5% rests with the top ten. Indicated time point: pre-sensitization, week 0. Treatment reported: therapeutic diphenylcyclopropenone sensitization with weekly scalp DPC. Investigators collected blood before applying each patch test.

This receptor was obtained from a man between 18 and 35 years old with alopecia areata. Some clones in this sample may be carry-over from other donors' samples. The sequenced sample was whole blood, obtained in connection with sensitization to the hapten diphenylcyclopropenone (DPC). The chain employs TRBV12-3 or TRBV12-4 and TRBJ1-2, with 8 bases aligning to TRBD1. The CDR3 DNA reads as TGTGCCAGCAGTCCCACCTTGACAGGGGTCTATGGCTACACCTTC. Translating gives CASSPTLTGVYGYTF.